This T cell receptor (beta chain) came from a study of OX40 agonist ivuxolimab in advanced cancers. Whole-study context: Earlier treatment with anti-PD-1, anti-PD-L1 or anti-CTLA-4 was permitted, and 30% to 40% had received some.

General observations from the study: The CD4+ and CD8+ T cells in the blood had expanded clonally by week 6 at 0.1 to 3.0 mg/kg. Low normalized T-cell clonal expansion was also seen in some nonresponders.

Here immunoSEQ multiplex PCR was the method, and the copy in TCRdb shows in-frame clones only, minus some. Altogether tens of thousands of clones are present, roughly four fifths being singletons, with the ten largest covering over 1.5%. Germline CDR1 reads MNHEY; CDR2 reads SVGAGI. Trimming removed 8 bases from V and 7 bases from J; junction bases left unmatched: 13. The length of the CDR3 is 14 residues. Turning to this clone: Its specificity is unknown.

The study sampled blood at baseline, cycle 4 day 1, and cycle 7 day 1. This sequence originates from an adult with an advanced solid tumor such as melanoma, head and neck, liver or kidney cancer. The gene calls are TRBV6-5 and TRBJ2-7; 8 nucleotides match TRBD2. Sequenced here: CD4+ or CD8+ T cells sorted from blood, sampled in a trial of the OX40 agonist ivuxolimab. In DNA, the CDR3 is TGTGCCAGCCAATTTCGCGCGACGGGGGGGGAGCAGTACTTC. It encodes CASQFRATGGEQYF.